Presented here are 31 T cell receptor beta chains from one specimen sequenced in a study of shared clonotypes between healthy human individuals. Profiling relied on immunoSEQ multiplex PCR, and the TCRdb table lists in-frame clones only, not all of them. The table includes about 1.1 million clones, approximately 80% detected once. Sequencing used memory CD4+ T cells from PBMCs. Subset described: CD45RA-negative fraction. The receptors here all came from a young man in good health. Some clones in this sample may be carry-over from other donors' samples.

The CDR3 sequence is CASSVNPTGTTVDYGYTF. The CDR3 coding sequence is TGTGCCAGCAGCGTAAACCCTACCGGGACAACAGTAGACTATGGCTACACCTTC. This chain joins TRBV9 and TRBJ1-2; D perhaps matches TRBD1 (6 bases). This CDR3 has 18 amino acids. Germline V gene data show CDR1 as SGDLS and CDR2 as YYNGEE. The germline V and J ends were trimmed by 1 base and 3 bases, with 22 bases remaining between them. The full variable domain, in which reference TRBV9 and TRBJ1-2 provide the parts outside the CDR3, is DSGVTQTPKHLITATGQRVTLRCSPRSGDLSVYWYQQSLDQGLQFLIQYYNGEERAKGNILERFSAQQFPDLHSELNLSSLELGDSALYFCASSVNPTGTTVDYGYTFGSGTRLTVV.

This chain connects TRBV21-1 to TRBJ1-1. TRBV21-1 is an annotated pseudogene. CDR3 size: 10 residues. The CDR3 region is CASLLTEAFF. The DNA of the CDR3 is TGTGCCAGTCTACTTACTGAAGCTTTCTTT.

The chain combines TRBV19 with TRBJ1-1; no clear D gene. CDR3 size: 14 residues. Germline CDR1 LNHDA, CDR2 SQIVND (reference sequence). Deletions cut 1 base from V and 6 bases from J, with 12 bases between. The chain's CDR3 is CASSIGWANAEAFF. DNA for the CDR3: TGTGCCAGTAGTATAGGGTGGGCGAATGCTGAAGCTTTCTTT.

This clone was seen once. The J gene is TRBJ2-5, the V gene TRBV6-6; the D gene could be TRBD1 or TRBD2 (5 bases each). The germline V gene has CDR1 MNHNY and CDR2 SVGAGI (reference sequence). There are 14 residues in the CDR3. The ends were cut back, 2 bases at V and 1 base at J, with 8 bases in the middle. The CDR3 nucleotides are TGTGCCAGCAGTTACAGGGACGGCCAAGAGACCCAGTACTTC. This translates into CASSYRDGQETQYF.

Notes on this clone: Other DNA sequences within the sample encode an identical CDR3. The chain is built from TRBV6-1 and TRBJ2-2; tentative D call: TRBD2 (6 bases). The germline V and J ends were trimmed by 8 bases and 2 bases, with 9 bases remaining between them. In germline, CDR1 is MNHNS, CDR2 SASEGT. The CDR3 contains 13 residues. The CDR3 reads CASSGVNTGELFF. CDR3 bases: TGTGCCAGCTCGGGAGTAAACACCGGGGAGCTGTTTTTT.

This chain joins TRBV2 and TRBJ1-4, with a tentative D call TRBD1 (5 bases). CDR3 length: 13 amino acids. Germline V lookup: CDR1 SNHLY, CDR2 FYNNEI. V gave up 3 bases and J gave up 8 bases, with 10 bases separating them. This CDR3 is CASSEIKGEKLFF. In DNA form, the CDR3 reads TGTGCCAGCAGTGAGATAAAGGGGGAAAAACTGTTTTTT.

The sample holds many counts of this clone. The chain joins TRBV5-6 to TRBJ2-1; TRBD2 agrees at 8 bases. Germline CDR1 SGHDT, CDR2 YYEEEE. The junction had 10 bases not matched to a gene; V was cut back by 4 bases and J by 10 bases. The CDR3 length is 14 residues. CDR3 DNA: TGTGCCAGCAGCCTAACAGCGGGAGTTCGGGAGCAGTTCTTC. As protein: CASSLTAGVREQFF.

CDR3 DNA: TGTGCCAGCAGTCGGTTGACCTACGAGCAGTACTTC. It yields the protein CASSRLTYEQYF. This chain links TRBV28 with TRBJ2-7; D is unclear. The germline V and J ends were trimmed by 5 bases and 2 bases, with 7 bases remaining between them. The germline V gene has CDR1 MDHEN and CDR2 SYDVKM. The CDR3 length is 12 residues.

This clone was detected a few times. The chain combines TRBV7-2 with TRBJ2-2; TRBD2 might be the D (5 bases). The germline gives CDR1 SGHTA, CDR2 FQGNSA. V was trimmed by 5 bases and J by 4 bases, leaving 17 bases between them. This CDR3 is built from 16 residues. The CDR3 is CASSRRGSPPTGELFF. CDR3 nucleotide sequence: TGTGCCAGCAGCCGCCGGGGTAGCCCGCCCACCGGGGAGCTGTTTTTT. Together with reference TRBV7-2 and TRBJ2-2, the CDR3 gives the full variable domain: GAGVSQSPSNKVTEKGKDVELRCDPISGHTALYWYRQSLGQGLEFLIYFQGNSAPDKSGLPSDRFSAERTGGSVSTLTIQRTQQEDSAVYLCASSRRGSPPTGELFFGEGSRLTVL.

The table lists this clone with a few counts. The rearrangement uses TRBV5-1 and TRBJ1-1; no clear D gene. V shed 1 base and J shed 5 bases, with 12 bases lying between them. This CDR3 has 14 residues. Germline assignment: CDR1 SGHRS and CDR2 YFSETQ. CDR3 nucleotide sequence: TGCGCCAGCAGCTTGTCGGGGTTTGGGACTGAAGCTTTCTTT. Its protein is CASSLSGFGTEAFF.

The chain recombines TRBV11-2 with TRBJ1-1; D gene uncertain. The CDR3 extends over 15 amino acids. Trimming left V 5 bases short and J 9 bases short, with 22 bases between. Germline V lookup: CDR1 SGHAT, CDR2 FQNNGV. Here the CDR3 DNA reads TGTGCCAGCAGCCCGTTTGGAGTGGCGGCAGATAAAGCTTTCTTT. Translating it yields CASSPFGVAADKAFF.

The J gene is TRBJ1-2, the V gene TRBV9; tentatively, D is TRBD1 (6 bases). The germline CDR1 and CDR2 sequences are SGDLS and YYNGEE. V lost 0 bases, J lost 1 base, and 10 bases lay in between. This CDR3 contains 15 residues. The CDR3 protein is CASSVGQVNNYGYTF. The CDR3 nucleotides read TGTGCCAGCAGCGTAGGACAGGTGAATAACTATGGCTACACCTTC. Full variable domain (rest looked up from reference TRBV9 and TRBJ1-2): DSGVTQTPKHLITATGQRVTLRCSPRSGDLSVYWYQQSLDQGLQFLIQYYNGEERAKGNILERFSAQQFPDLHSELNLSSLELGDSALYFCASSVGQVNNYGYTFGSGTRLTVV.

V gene TRBV6-5 combines with J gene TRBJ2-5; tentatively, D is TRBD1 or TRBD2 (6 bases each). The closer fit of TRBJ2-7 to the DNA end suggests the J call may be wrong. Germline CDR1 and CDR2: MNHEY and SVGAGI. There are 14 residues in the CDR3. The CDR3 nucleotides are TGTGCCAGCAGTTACAACAGGGAGGCCTACGAGCAGTACTTC. Protein product: CASSYNREAYEQYF.

As to this clone: The sample contains more than one DNA sequence encoding this CDR3. The V and J genes are TRBV10-3 and TRBJ1-5; tentative D call: TRBD1 (5 bases). The CDR3 contains 14 residues. CDR1 ENHRY and CDR2 SYGVKD come from the germline V gene. Trimming removed 2 bases at V and 4 bases at J, with 9 bases between. CDR3 DNA: TGTGCCATCAGTGAGGAGGGACTGAATCAGCCCCAGCATTTT. This sequence encodes CAISEEGLNQPQHF.

In its sample, this clone was seen a few times. The chain uses TRBV15 and TRBJ1-1; D is ambiguous. Germline V CDR1 and CDR2: LNHNV, YYDKDF (reference sequence). The CDR3 has 18 residues. V was shortened by 1 base and J by 0 bases, with 18 bases between the two germline ends. The DNA for the CDR3 is TGTGCCACCAGCAGAGGGTGGCAGGCCGACTTGATGAACACTGAAGCTTTCTTT. Amino acid sequence: CATSRGWQADLMNTEAFF. The full variable domain, its missing parts supplied by reference TRBV15 and TRBJ1-1, is DAMVIQNPRYQVTQFGKPVTLSCSQTLNHNVMYWYQQKSSQAPKLLFHYYDKDFNNEADTPDNFQSRRPNTSFCFLDIRSPGLGDTAMYLCATSRGWQADLMNTEAFFGQGTRLTVV.

The chain uses TRBV6-5 and TRBJ1-1; no reliable D call. The V gene's germline CDR1 is MNHEY and CDR2 SVGAGI. This CDR3 has 16 residues. Between the trimmed V and J ends, which lost 4 bases and 1 base, there was a span of 16 bases. The CDR3 is CASSLKGWHRNTEAFF. The CDR3 nucleotides are TGTGCCAGCAGTTTGAAGGGATGGCACCGGAACACTGAAGCTTTCTTT.

The chain carries TRBV7-6 and TRBJ1-2, with D maybe TRBD1 (5 bases). Trimming took 9 bases from V and 6 from J, leaving 23 bases between them. CDR1 is SGHVS and CDR2 is FNYEAQ in the germline V gene. CDR3 length equals 15 residues. The CDR3 DNA reads as TGTGCCAGTAGCCTCGGGGGGGAGCGGGCGGATGGCTACACCTTC. Translated: CASSLGGERADGYTF.

V gene TRBV12-5 combines with J gene TRBJ1-3; D uncertain. V shed 2 bases and J shed 4 bases, with 9 bases lying between them. Germline CDR1 is LGHNT and CDR2 is FRNRAP. The CDR3 loop spans 14 amino acids. CDR3 DNA sequence: TGTGCTAGTGGTTTGTATGGGCGCGGAAACACCATATATTTT. Encoded protein: CASGLYGRGNTIYF.

This chain joins TRBV6-1 and TRBJ2-1; 9 bases match TRBD2. The CDR3 is made up of 13 amino acids. The V gene end was trimmed by 7 bases and the J gene end by 5 bases; junction bases not matched to a gene: 3. Germline V gene sequence: CDR1 MNHNS, CDR2 SASEGT. The DNA for the CDR3 is TGTGCCAGCAAAGTAGCGGGAGACAATGAGCAGTTCTTC. It encodes CASKVAGDNEQFF.

This chain uses TRBV18 with TRBJ1-2; 9 bases map to TRBD1. The CDR3 is 16 residues long. The J segment lost 4 bases and the V segment lost 3 bases, leaving 9 bases of the junction unmatched. Germline V CDR1 and CDR2: KGHSH, LQKENI. The CDR3 is CASSPPGQGKGYGYTF. Written as DNA, the CDR3 is TGTGCCAGCTCACCGCCAGGACAGGGGAAGGGCTATGGCTACACCTTC. Full variable domain (remainder filled in from reference TRBV18 and TRBJ1-2): NAGVMQNPRHLVRRRGQEARLRCSPMKGHSHVYWYRQLPEEGLKFMVYLQKENIIDESGMPKERFSAEFPKEGPSILRIQQVVRGDSAAYFCASSPPGQGKGYGYTFGSGTRLTVV.

This chain connects TRBV5-1 to TRBJ2-4, with D possibly TRBD1 on 5 matching bases. Trimming cost V 0 bases and J 8 bases, with 15 bases left between them. This CDR3 is built from 15 residues. Germline CDR1 and CDR2: SGHRS and YFSETQ. The CDR3 region is CASSLGTWGADIQYF. The CDR3 coding sequence is TGCGCCAGCAGCTTGGGGACATGGGGCGCGGACATTCAGTACTTC.

The rearrangement joins TRBV19 to TRBJ1-1; perhaps TRBD1 as D (6 bases). The CDR3 extends over 17 amino acids. The ends were cut back, 1 base at V and 1 base at J, with 16 bases in the middle. CDR1 and CDR2 from the germline V gene are LNHDA and SQIVND (reference sequence). CDR3 in DNA: TGTGCCAGTAGTATAGGGTATCCAGGGGTTACGAACACTGAAGCTTTCTTT. Residues: CASSIGYPGVTNTEAFF.

This clone has more than one count but fewer than ten. The chain couples TRBV7-2 to TRBJ2-3; TRBD1 matches 7 bases. Germline V CDR1 and CDR2: SGHTA, FQGNSA. This CDR3 has 18 residues. The V and J ends lost 2 bases and 1 base, in that order; junction bases with no gene match: 12. The CDR3 bases are TGTGCCAGCAGCTTAAATCCCCCGACAGGGATGGGCACAGATACGCAGTATTTT. Encoded protein: CASSLNPPTGMGTDTQYF.

The V and J genes are TRBV7-2 and TRBJ2-7; 15 bases match TRBD2. The CDR3 runs to 15 residues. V lost 4 bases, J lost 4 bases, and 2 bases stayed unmatched. Germline loops: CDR1 SGHTA, CDR2 FQGNSA. The CDR3 here is CASSSGTSGRYEQYF. CDR3 in DNA: TGTGCCAGCAGCTCGGGGACTAGCGGGAGGTACGAGCAGTACTTC.

V usage is TRBV10-1 and J usage is TRBJ1-1; D gene uncertain. The germline CDR1 and CDR2 sequences are WNHNN and SYGVQD (reference sequence). V lost 4 bases and J lost 0, with 6 bases in between. This CDR3 spans 13 amino acids. CDR3 nucleotide sequence: TGCGCCAGCAGTGGGGCCATGAACACTGAAGCTTTCTTT. This gives the protein CASSGAMNTEAFF.

The V and J genes are TRBV30 and TRBJ2-2; D remains unclear. This CDR3 comprises 16 residues. Trimming took off 1 base at V and 1 base at J, with 13 bases between the two ends. Germline V CDR1 and CDR2: GTSNPN, SVGIG (reference sequence). DNA for the CDR3: TGTGCCTGGAGTGCCGGCCCATGGGGGAACACCGGGGAGCTGTTTTTT. It specifies CAWSAGPWGNTGELFF.

Comments on this clone: In the same sample, other DNA sequences code for this CDR3. The chain carries TRBV18 and TRBJ2-7, with D perhaps matching TRBD1 (5 bases). Trimming took 3 bases from V and 4 from J, leaving 7 bases between them. The CDR3 sequence is 12 residues long. Germline CDR1 is KGHSH and CDR2 is LQKENI. The DNA of the CDR3 is TGTGCCAGCTCACCCAAGGGGTACGAGCAGTACTTC. This gives the protein CASSPKGYEQYF.

The genes are TRBV7-6 and TRBJ2-3; no definite D call. Germline lookup yields CDR1 SGHVS and CDR2 FNYEAQ. Trimming removed 0 bases at V and 4 bases at J, with 2 bases between. This CDR3 spans 12 amino acids. The CDR3 sequence: CASSLAPDTQYF. CDR3 nucleotide sequence: TGTGCCAGCAGCTTAGCCCCAGATACGCAGTATTTT.

The chain joins TRBV19 to TRBJ1-4; 7 nucleotides match TRBD1. The CDR3 has 13 amino acids. After removal of 3 bases from V and 6 bases from J, the junction contained 1 base not matched to a gene. Germline V gives CDR1 LNHDA, CDR2 SQIVND (reference sequence). The CDR3 DNA follows: TGTGCCAGTAGTATTGACAGGGATGAAAAACTGTTTTTT. Residues: CASSIDRDEKLFF.

The rearrangement uses TRBV7-2 and TRBJ1-2, with 10 bases identical to TRBD1. This CDR3 is 14 amino acids long. J was trimmed by 7 bases and V by 0 bases; bases with no gene match: 2. The V gene's germline CDR1 is SGHTA and CDR2 FQGNSA. Here the CDR3 DNA reads TGTGCCAGCAGCTTAGCGCGGACAGGGGGTGGCTACACCTTC. Protein product: CASSLARTGGGYTF.

CDR3 nucleotides: TGTGCCAGCAGCTTCTCGGAGCGGGGCACAGATACGCAGTATTTT. Protein sequence: CASSFSERGTDTQYF. The chain employs TRBV7-2 and TRBJ2-3; weak D call: TRBD2 (6 bases). The CDR3 is 15 residues long. Trimming shortened V by 3 bases and J by 1 base, and 11 bases separated the two germline ends. CDR1 and CDR2 from the germline V gene are SGHTA and FQGNSA.